The rows below give T cell receptor beta chains drawn from one sample of a study of beta chain features in type 1 diabetes. Clones were read by immunoSEQ multiplex PCR, and TCRdb kept only the in-frame ones, dropping some. The repertoire holds under 450,000 clones, with around 13% as singletons. The sample comprised naive CD4+ T cells from blood. These receptors were obtained from a young man in good health. CDR3s include the opening cysteine and the closing phenylalanine or tryptophan. A D gene is named only where the DNA matches it firmly. Some rows have no size entry. The others give once, few or many, or a class for an expanded clone.

abundance	v_gene	j_gene	d_gene	CDR3aa	CDR3nt
NA	TRBV7-9	TRBJ2-1	NA	CASSLALPSVSYNEQFF	TGTGCCAGCAGCTTAGCCTTACCTAGCGTCTCCTACAATGAGCAGTTCTTC
NA	TRBV4-2	TRBJ1-2	NA	CASSQTPGLGYGYTF	TGTGCCAGCAGCCAAACACCAGGGTTAGGATATGGCTACACCTTC
few	TRBV15	TRBJ2-1	NA	CATSRGSFGFF	TGTGCCACCAGCAGAGGCTCCTTCGGGTTCTTC
few	TRBV6-5	TRBJ2-2	NA	CASRSQGKGGELFF	TGTGCCAGCAGGAGCCAGGGGAAGGGAGGGGAGCTGTTTTTT
NA	TRBV4-1	TRBJ2-5	NA	CASSQEQGPLGTQYF	TGCGCCAGCAGCCAAGAACAGGGTCCCTTAGGGACCCAGTACTTC
NA	TRBV18	TRBJ2-7	TRBD1	CASSPGTVQNYEQYF	TGTGCCAGCTCACCCGGGACAGTTCAAAACTACGAGCAGTACTTC
once	TRBV7-2	TRBJ1-6	NA	CASSFISLNSPLHF	TGTGCCAGCAGCTTTATTAGCCTCAATTCACCCCTCCACTTT
NA	TRBV14	TRBJ1-4	NA	CASSQDLARTTNEKLFF	TGTGCCAGCAGCCAAGATTTGGCCCGGACAACTAATGAAAAACTGTTTTTT
NA	TRBV4-3	TRBJ1-6	TRBD1	CASSQSGTGYNSPLHF	TGCGCCAGCAGCCAATCCGGGACAGGGTATAATTCACCCCTCCACTTT
NA	TRBV29-1	TRBJ2-1	NA	CSVDPTVSSYNEQFF	TGCAGCGTGGACCCGACAGTTTCAAGTTACAATGAGCAGTTCTTC